What follows describes a single T cell receptor (beta chain). Its antigen is not identified. Only in-frame clones appear in the TCRdb table, and some are missing; sequencing was by immunoSEQ multiplex PCR. The sample holds 430,000 or so clones, approximately 92% seen once. This sample was included in a study of Ad26.COV2.S vaccination and SARS-CoV-2 variants. General study points: Vaccine recipients posted higher spike-specific TCR breadth than their placebo counterparts.

The sample's treatment: around 19 received Ad26.COV2.S at low or high dose, single or two shots; roughly five received placebo; per-sample allocation not given. Collection of the samples took place on day 63 after the first injection of vaccine or placebo. Donation came from an adult in Boston who was aged 18-55 years. The clonotype originates from a person aged 18-65 years who received the Ad26.COV2.S COVID-19 vaccine or a placebo. The input for sequencing was peripheral blood, taken in a trial of Ad26.COV2.S vaccine versus placebo.

CDR3 nucleotide sequence: TGCGCCAGCAGCTTCGGGCCCTCGGGAATAGGAAACACCATATATTTT. It translates to CASSFGPSGIGNTIYF. The chain is built from TRBV5-1 and TRBJ1-3; D not resolved. Germline V gives CDR1 SGHRS, CDR2 YFSETQ. The V gene lost 2 bases and the J gene lost 4 bases, with 16 bases spanning the gap. This CDR3 comprises 16 residues.